The source of this TCR beta chain is a study of read filtering for tumor transcriptome and immune sequencing. Study summary: Among patients, 17 were male and some 15 female, aged about 45 to 85 (mean about 69).

For this clonotype: This sequence may be a read error, since a much larger clone differs from it by one base.

CDR3 length: 12 residues. Germline loops: CDR1 SQVTM, CDR2 ANQGSEA. V lost 0 bases to trimming and J lost 11 bases, with 11 bases between them. Molecular barcoded adaptors covering alpha/delta and beta/gamma chains were used on roughly 400 ng RNA. TCRdb itself ran the reads through MiXCR, one entry per CDR3 protein. Of some 46,000 distinct CDR3 sequences listed, 15% to 20% were seen once; the top ten hold about 40%. The sample was a population of CD138-negative cells sorted from bone marrow. The chain links TRBV29-1 to TRBJ2-1; no firm D call. This TCR was recovered from a donor older than 35 with multiple myeloma. This chain's CDR3 is CSVEEDGGKQFF. In DNA form, the CDR3 reads TGCAGCGTTGAAGAAGATGGCGGTAAGCAGTTCTTC.